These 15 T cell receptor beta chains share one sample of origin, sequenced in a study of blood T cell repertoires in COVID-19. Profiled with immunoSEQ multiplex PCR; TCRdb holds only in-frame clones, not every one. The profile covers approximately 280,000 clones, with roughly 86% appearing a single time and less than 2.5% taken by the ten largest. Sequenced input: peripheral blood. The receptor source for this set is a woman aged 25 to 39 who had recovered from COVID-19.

In nucleotides, the CDR3 is TGCGCCAGCAGCTTGGACAGAGACTCCTACGAGCAGTACTTC. Translation gives CASSLDRDSYEQYF. This rearrangement joins TRBV5-1 to TRBJ2-7; D ambiguous. The CDR3 loop spans 14 amino acids. Deletions cut 0 bases from V and 0 bases from J, with 7 bases between. Germline V lookup: CDR1 SGHRS, CDR2 YFSETQ.

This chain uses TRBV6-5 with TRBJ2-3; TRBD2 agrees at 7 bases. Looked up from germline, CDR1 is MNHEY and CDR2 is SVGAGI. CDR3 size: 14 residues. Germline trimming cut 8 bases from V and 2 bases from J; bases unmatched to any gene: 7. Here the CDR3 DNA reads TGTGCCAGCGGCAGCGCGGGAGACACAGATACGCAGTATTTT. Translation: CASGSAGDTDTQYF.

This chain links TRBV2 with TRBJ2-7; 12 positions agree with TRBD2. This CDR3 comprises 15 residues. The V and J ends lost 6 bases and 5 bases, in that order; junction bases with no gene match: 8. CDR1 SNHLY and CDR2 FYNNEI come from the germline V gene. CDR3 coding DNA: TGTGCCAGCAGGAAAAGACTAGCGGGAGACAACGAGCAGTACTTC. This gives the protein CASRKRLAGDNEQYF.

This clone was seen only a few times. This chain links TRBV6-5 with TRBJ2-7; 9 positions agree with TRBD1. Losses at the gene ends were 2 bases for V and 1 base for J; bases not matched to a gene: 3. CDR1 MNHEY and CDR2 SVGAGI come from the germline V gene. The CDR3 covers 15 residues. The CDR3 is CASSYIGTGSYEQYF. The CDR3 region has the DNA TGTGCCAGCAGTTACATAGGGACAGGGTCCTACGAGCAGTACTTC.

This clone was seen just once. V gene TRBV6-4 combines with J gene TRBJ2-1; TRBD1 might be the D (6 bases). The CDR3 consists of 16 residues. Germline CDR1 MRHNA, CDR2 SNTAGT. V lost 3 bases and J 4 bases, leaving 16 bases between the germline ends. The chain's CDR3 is CASSEVQTGLYNEQFF. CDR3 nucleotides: TGTGCCAGCAGTGAGGTGCAGACAGGATTATACAATGAGCAGTTCTTC.

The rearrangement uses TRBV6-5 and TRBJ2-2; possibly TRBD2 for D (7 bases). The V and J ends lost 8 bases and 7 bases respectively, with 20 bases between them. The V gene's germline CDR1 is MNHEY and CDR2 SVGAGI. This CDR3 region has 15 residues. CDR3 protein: CASLPGGRLVGELFF. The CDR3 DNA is TGTGCCAGCCTCCCCGGGGGGCGGTTGGTCGGGGAGCTGTTTTTT.

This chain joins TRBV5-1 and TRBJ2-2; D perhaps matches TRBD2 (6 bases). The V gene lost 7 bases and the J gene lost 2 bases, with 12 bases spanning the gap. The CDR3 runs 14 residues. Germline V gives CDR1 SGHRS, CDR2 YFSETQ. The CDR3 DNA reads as TGCGCCAGCCGGAGGGACCGAAACACCGGGGAGCTGTTTTTT. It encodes CASRRDRNTGELFF.

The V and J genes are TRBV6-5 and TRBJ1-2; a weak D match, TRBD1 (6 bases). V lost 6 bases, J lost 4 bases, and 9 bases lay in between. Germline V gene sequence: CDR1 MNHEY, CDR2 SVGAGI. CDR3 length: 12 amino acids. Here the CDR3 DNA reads TGTGCCAGCAGCTGGGACACCTATGGCTACACCTTC. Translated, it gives CASSWDTYGYTF.

DNA of the CDR3: TGCAGTGCTAGTAGCACGAGCTCCTATAATTCACCCCTCCACTTT. Translating it yields CSASSTSSYNSPLHF. This chain links TRBV20-1 with TRBJ1-6; the D is unclear. Germline V gene sequence: CDR1 DFQATT, CDR2 SNEGSKA (reference sequence). This CDR3 is 15 amino acids long. The V gene lost 3 bases and the J gene lost 0 bases, with 9 bases spanning the gap.

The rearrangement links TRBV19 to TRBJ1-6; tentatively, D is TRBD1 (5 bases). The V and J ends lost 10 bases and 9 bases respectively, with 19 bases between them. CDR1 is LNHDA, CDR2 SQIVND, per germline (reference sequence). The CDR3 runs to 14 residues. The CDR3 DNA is TGTGCCACTCGGCAGGTCCTTAGGGGTTCACCCCTCCACTTT. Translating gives CATRQVLRGSPLHF.

The CDR3 DNA reads as TGTGCCAGCAGCTCCAGACCTAGCGGGGGTTACAATGAGCAGTTCTTC. Its protein product is CASSSRPSGGYNEQFF. V gene TRBV7-3 combines with J gene TRBJ2-1, with 10 nucleotides matching TRBD2. The V gene end was trimmed by 4 bases and the J gene end by 4 bases; junction bases not matched to a gene: 7. This CDR3 has 16 amino acids. CDR1 is SGHTA, CDR2 FQGTGA, per germline.

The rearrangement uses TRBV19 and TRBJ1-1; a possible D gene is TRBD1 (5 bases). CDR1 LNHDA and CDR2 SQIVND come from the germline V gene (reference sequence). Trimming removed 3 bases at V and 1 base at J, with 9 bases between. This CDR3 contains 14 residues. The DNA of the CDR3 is TGTGCCAGTAGTATTCAGGGTAGGAACACTGAAGCTTTCTTT. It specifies CASSIQGRNTEAFF.

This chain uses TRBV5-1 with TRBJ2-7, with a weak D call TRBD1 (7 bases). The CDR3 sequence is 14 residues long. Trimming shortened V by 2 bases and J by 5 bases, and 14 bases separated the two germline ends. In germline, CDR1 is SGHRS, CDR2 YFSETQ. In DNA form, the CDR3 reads TGCGCCAGCAGCTTAATGACAGGGAGGCACGAGCAGTACTTC. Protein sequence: CASSLMTGRHEQYF.

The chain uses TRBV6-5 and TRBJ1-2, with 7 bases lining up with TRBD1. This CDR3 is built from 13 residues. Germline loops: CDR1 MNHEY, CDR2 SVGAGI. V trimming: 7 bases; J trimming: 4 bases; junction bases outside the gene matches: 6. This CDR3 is CASTPGGSYGYTF. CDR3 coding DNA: TGTGCCAGCACCCCAGGGGGAAGCTATGGCTACACCTTC.

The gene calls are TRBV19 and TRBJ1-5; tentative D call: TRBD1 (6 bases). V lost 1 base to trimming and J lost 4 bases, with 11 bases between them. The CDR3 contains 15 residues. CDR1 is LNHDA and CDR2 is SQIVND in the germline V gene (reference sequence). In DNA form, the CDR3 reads TGTGCCAGTAGTATAGGGCCGACAGGAAATCAGCCCCAGCATTTT. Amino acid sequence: CASSIGPTGNQPQHF.